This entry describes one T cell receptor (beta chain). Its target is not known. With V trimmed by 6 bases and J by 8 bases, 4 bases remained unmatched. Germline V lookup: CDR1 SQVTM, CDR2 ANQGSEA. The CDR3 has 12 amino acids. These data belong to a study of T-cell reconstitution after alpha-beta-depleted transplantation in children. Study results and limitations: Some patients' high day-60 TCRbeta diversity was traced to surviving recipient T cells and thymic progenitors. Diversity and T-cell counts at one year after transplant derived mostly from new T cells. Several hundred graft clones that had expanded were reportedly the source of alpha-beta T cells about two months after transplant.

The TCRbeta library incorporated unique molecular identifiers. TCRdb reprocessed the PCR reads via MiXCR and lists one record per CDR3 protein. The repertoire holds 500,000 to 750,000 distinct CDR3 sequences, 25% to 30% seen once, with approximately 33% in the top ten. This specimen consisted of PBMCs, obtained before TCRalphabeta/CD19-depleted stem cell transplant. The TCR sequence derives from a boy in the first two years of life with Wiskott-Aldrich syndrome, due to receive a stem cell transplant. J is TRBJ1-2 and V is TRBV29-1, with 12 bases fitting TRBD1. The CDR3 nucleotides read TGCAGCGTCGGGACAGGGGGCCGAGGCTACACCTTC. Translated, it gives CSVGTGGRGYTF.